This T cell receptor (beta chain) was sequenced for a study of cytomegalovirus exposure and HLA in healthy donors (dated by TCRdb to the late 2010s). In the study overall: An earlier analysis of some 620 of the donors reported approximately 300 Gb of sequence data and 117 million unique TCR beta sequences obtained from about 200 million T cells. An early release covering around 630 HLA-typed donors comprised 250 to 350 gigabases of sequencing data and approximately 80 million unique TCR sequences. Among the approximately 430 genotyped donors, more than 70% belonged to the genetic ancestry cluster associated with self-reported Caucasian donors. The aim of the study was to test whether cataloging public T cell receptors could identify signatures of past pathogen exposure. The study used immunosequencing to profile the T cell repertoires of approximately 630 subjects and linked those repertoires to cytomegalovirus serostatus. Besides the first cohort of roughly 700 subjects, a separate validation cohort made up of over 100 different subjects was used. To predict cytomegalovirus infection status, the study combined high-throughput TCR immunosequencing, statistical association of individual TCRs with disease status, and machine learning. To study patterns of TCR occurrence, a later analysis re-analyzed previously published TCR beta repertoires from 600 to 750 donors and added high-resolution HLA genotyping. In the later analysis, no new phenotypic data were used to find candidate immune exposures; instead, reliance was placed on TCR beta sequences and their occurrence across donors. In an earlier analysis of over 550 of the donors, high-throughput TCR beta sequencing was used to judge whether each TCR beta V gene segment behaved as functional or pseudogenic. Donor age, sex, ethnicity and CMV serostatus were collected together with the repertoire data. In a later genetic analysis, genome-wide SNP genotypes for about three fifths of the 666 donors were used, and that subset was treated as a discovery cohort. Every repertoire in the discovery cohort had been generated on one and the same sequencing platform. HLA typing included class I and class II loci at four-digit resolution. Typing coverage differed by locus: A, B, C, DRB1 and DQB1 were typed in roughly 620-640 donors, DQA1 in about 550, DPA1 in 600 to 610, and DPB1 in approximately 450. Because of strong linkage in the cohort, roughly 5 DR-DQ haplotypes were treated as single units for association and clustering. Among 300 to 450 genotyped donors of the cohort, an average of 235,054 unique TCR beta nucleotide sequences were sequenced per donor, around 18% of them non-productive. General conclusions and limits of the study: According to a later genetic analysis, donors in an Asian-associated ancestry cluster had fewer N-insertions in productive TCRs than the approximately 670-donor mean. It was suggested by the authors that the approach could potentially be generalized to other disease states and immunological phenotypes. A later analysis found that HLA-associated TCR beta chains were more clonally expanded and had lower generation probabilities than equally common non-associated chains. Some IMGT-functional V segments, including TRBV6-2 and TRBV6-3, could not be told apart with the 87-base-pair reads, so those segments were excluded. Across donors, most TCR sequences were observed very rarely, whereas some public TCRs were present in many individuals. The presence/absence analyses assumed that sequencing depth was roughly uniform across donors, and that assumption may not be true. The only immune exposure information available for the cohort was CMV serostatus. The cohort was sequenced for TCR beta chains only, and without alpha or paired-chain data the features that could be detected were limited. In the study, about 150 TCR beta chains were listed as associated with cytomegalovirus. A further reported finding was that TCR beta sequences accurately predicted the HLA-A and HLA-B alleles for most subjects in the first cohort. Because HLA typing was unavailable for some donors at each locus, only the typed subset was used in association tests. Specific HLA alleles were associated with 18,000 or so TCR beta sequences at a false discovery rate of 0.05 in a later analysis. The classifier was reported to diagnose cytomegalovirus status with high specificity and sensitivity in both the original cohort and the validation cohort. An earlier analysis of 450 to 750 of the donors showed that most TCR beta V segments appeared in productive rearrangements either about 87% or about 30% of the time, which broadly matched IMGT annotations. A group of highly shared sequence variants was considered likely to be a technical artifact of the sequencing pipeline. Strong co-occurrence of HLA alleles, especially DR and DQ, made assigning TCR associations to individual alleles difficult. According to a later analysis, TCR association rates differed among HLA loci, with DRB1 alleles showing the most associated TCRs and HLA-C alleles showing the fewest. A later genetic analysis associated a missense DCLRE1C variant with V-gene and J-gene trimming of TCR beta chains, and an independent cohort replicated the association. In a later analysis, most CMV-associated TCR beta chains were found to appear HLA-restricted, with HLA associations seemingly driven largely by CMV exposure. A later analysis reported that several top co-occurrence clusters appeared linked to parvovirus B19, influenza, CMV and Epstein-Barr virus. About 17 rarely observed V segments, including chromosome 9 orphons, were excluded from the earlier analysis of some 590 of the donors because counts were too low. A few of the identified cytomegalovirus-associated TCR beta chains were confirmed in vitro to be specific for cytomegalovirus antigens. Correlated functional status among segregating V segments might reflect linkage disequilibrium, but an unknown experimental factor could not be ruled out.

Preparation of the library involved the immunoSEQ multiplex PCR assay. The multiplex PCR relied on a mix of 60 forward primers for TCR Vbeta segments and 13 reverse primers for TCR Jbeta segments. A multiplex PCR assay on genomic DNA amplified the CDR3 region of rearranged TCR beta genes. On the Illumina HiSeq System, the amplified TCR beta libraries were sequenced as 87-base-pair reads. The paper's data handling went like this. A later analysis tallied 75 million to 95 million unique TCR beta chains across the 650 to 750 repertoires, and approximately 12 million of those chains were shared by two or more donors. Raw reads were error-corrected and collapsed into unique sequences with a nearest-neighbor algorithm that merged closely related sequences to remove PCR and sequencing errors. To assign V, D and J gene segments, CDR3 sequences were aligned to IMGT reference sequences. For a sequence to be retained, a match of at least six nucleotides was required to both a V gene segment and a J gene segment. Rearrangements were called productive when the CDR3 lacked stop codons and stayed in frame with V and J; all others were non-productive. Following IMGT convention, CDR3 was defined as the stretch from the second conserved V-encoded cysteine up to the conserved J-encoded phenylalanine. In an earlier analysis of roughly 580 of the donors, sequences lacking an unambiguous match to a single V gene segment were excluded. In an earlier analysis of roughly 600 of the donors, a V segment was called functional when productive rearrangements were above 56.7%, and segregating when the standard deviation between donors exceeded 5%. A statistical classification framework was built for diagnosing cytomegalovirus status from the catalog of TCR beta chain sequences. A later analysis assigned V and J genes by comparing TCR nucleotide sequences with IMGT/GENE-DB human TR gene sequences. The TCRdist pipeline was used in a later analysis to assign CDR3 sequences and most-parsimonious VDJ recombination scenarios. In a later analysis, each TCR beta chain was defined by its CDR3 amino acid sequence together with its V-gene family, and reads without a unique V-gene family were excluded. A later analysis removed over 500 highly shared, low-generation-probability nucleotide sequences to deal with suspected cross-contamination and a sequencing artifact. In a later analysis, a clonal expansion index was calculated for each public chain from normalized within-repertoire ranks of inferred template counts. In a later analysis, generation probabilities were computed using a VDJ recombination model fitted to out-of-frame rearrangements, and the results were checked against IGoR. In a later analysis, TCR-TCR, TCR-HLA and TCR-CMV co-occurrence was scored with hypergeometric tests, and a repertoire-size bias correction was applied to TCR pairs. To estimate false discovery rates, a later analysis permuted the HLA or CMV assignments 20 times. In a later analysis, co-occurring TCRs were grouped using DBSCAN, and TCRdist sequence similarity was added for clustering within HLA-allele-positive subsets. For co-occurrence clustering, repertoires with fewer than 30,000 or more than 120,000 public chains were excluded, along with 5 or 6 repertoires with anomalous nucleotide sharing. TCRdb limited this immuneACCESS table to in-frame rearrangements with V and J called. A share of clones is missing; checked studies link under half to unresolved V genes, and the rest is unexplained. The V and J calls and clone size were taken over from that table, and D and trimming were inferred from the DNA. This sample gives around 100,000 clones in total; 78% of them show up just once. The ten largest clonotypes hold approximately 4.8% of the sample.

Turning to this clone: Its antigen has not been determined. Qualities for individual bases were not recorded, and no much larger clone is one base off.

The CDR3 runs 14 amino acids, cysteine and phenylalanine included. Only the CDR3 region is kept as DNA, spanning 42 bases read in frame from base 1. From a lookup of the germline V gene, CDR1 and CDR2 are SGHRS and YFSETQ. The germline ends are 15 bases apart after V is trimmed by 4 bases and J by 8 bases. The cohort was made up of roughly 670 healthy bone marrow donors. At the time of sampling, all cohort members were nominally healthy, though unrecorded immune exposures were likely present. The donor was CMV seropositive and belonged to the group of more than 250 seropositive cohort members. A peripheral blood sample was provided by each donor, and peripheral blood mononuclear cells were used for TCR beta sequencing. The Qiagen DNeasy Blood Extraction Kit was used to extract genomic DNA from the blood cell samples.

Sequenced sample: PBMCs. The clonotype was recovered from a male donor in good health and CMV-seropositive. This sequence uses TRBV5-1 and TRBJ1-4, with no reliable assignment of the D segment. CDR3 sequence: CASSPSVGLEKLFF. The DNA reads as follows: TGCGCCAGCAGCCCCAGCGTCGGTCTCGAAAAACTGTTTTTT. With all but the CDR3 taken from the reference TRBV5-1 and TRBJ1-4 genes, the full variable domain is: KAGVTQTPRYLIKTRGQQVTLSCSPISGHRSVSWYQQTPGQGLQFLFEYFSETQRNKGNFPGRFSGRQFSNSRSEMNVSTLELGDSALYLCASSPSVGLEKLFFGSGTQLSVL.